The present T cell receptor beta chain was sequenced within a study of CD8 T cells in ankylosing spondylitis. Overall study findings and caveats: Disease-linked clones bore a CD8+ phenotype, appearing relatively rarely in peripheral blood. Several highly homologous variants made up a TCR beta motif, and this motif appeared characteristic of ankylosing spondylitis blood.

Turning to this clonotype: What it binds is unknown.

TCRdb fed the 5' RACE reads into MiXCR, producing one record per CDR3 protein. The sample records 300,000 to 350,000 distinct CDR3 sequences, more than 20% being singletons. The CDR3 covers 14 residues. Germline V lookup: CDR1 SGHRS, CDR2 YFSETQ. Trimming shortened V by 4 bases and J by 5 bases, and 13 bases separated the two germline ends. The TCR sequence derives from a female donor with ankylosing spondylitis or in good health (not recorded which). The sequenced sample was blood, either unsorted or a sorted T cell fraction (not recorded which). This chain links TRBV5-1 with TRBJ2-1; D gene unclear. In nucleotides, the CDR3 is TGCGCCAGCAGCCTCTTTGGGCTAAACAATGAGCAGTTCTTC. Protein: CASSLFGLNNEQFF. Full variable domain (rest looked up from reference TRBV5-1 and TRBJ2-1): KAGVTQTPRYLIKTRGQQVTLSCSPISGHRSVSWYQQTPGQGLQFLFEYFSETQRNKGNFPGRFSGRQFSNSRSEMNVSTLELGDSALYLCASSLFGLNNEQFFGPGTRLTVL.